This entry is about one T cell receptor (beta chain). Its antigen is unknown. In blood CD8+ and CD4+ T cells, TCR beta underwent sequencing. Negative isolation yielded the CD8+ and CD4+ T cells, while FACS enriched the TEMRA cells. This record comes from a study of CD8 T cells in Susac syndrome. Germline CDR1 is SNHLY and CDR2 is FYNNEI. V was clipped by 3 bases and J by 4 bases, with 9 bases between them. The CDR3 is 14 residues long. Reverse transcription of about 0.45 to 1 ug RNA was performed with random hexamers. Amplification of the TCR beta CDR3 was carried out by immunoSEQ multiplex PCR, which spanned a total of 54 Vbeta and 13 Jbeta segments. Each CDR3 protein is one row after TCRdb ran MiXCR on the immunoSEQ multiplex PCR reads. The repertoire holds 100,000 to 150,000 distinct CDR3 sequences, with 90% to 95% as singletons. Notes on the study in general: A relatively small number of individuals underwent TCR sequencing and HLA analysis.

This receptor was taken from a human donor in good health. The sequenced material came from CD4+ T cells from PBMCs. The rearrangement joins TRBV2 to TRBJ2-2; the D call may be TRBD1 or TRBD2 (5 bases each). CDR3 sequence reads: CASSERGRTGELFF. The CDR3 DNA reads TGTGCCAGCAGTGAGAGGGGTCGCACCGGGGAGCTGTTTTTT.